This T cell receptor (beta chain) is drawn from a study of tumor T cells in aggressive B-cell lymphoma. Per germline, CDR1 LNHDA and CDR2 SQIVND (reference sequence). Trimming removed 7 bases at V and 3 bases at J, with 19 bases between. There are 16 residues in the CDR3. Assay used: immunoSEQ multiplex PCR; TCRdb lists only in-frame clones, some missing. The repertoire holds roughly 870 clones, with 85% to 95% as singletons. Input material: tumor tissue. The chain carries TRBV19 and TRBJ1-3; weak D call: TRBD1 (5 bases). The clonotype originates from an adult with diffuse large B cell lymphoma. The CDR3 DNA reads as TGTGCCAGTATGTTGTGGGGCAGGAACGTTGGAAACACCATATATTTT. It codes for CASMLWGRNVGNTIYF.